This T cell receptor (beta chain) originates from a study of long-term antiretroviral therapy in people with HIV. CDR1 is SGHTA, CDR2 FQGNSA, per germline. V shed 3 bases and J 4 bases; nucleotides not matched to a gene: 4. The CDR3 is 14 residues long. Study-wide findings and caveats: Despite increasing after ART, diversity remained lower than that of transplant donor controls. Relative to control repertoires, HIV repertoires exhibited narrower CDR3 length ranges. Dominant in the repertoire at all time points were clones expanded before ART.

They ran version v3.0 of the immunoSEQ assay at survey level. TCRdb's table, derived via immunoSEQ multiplex PCR, lists solely in-frame clones and lacks some. The sample records about 25,000 clones, around four fifths being singletons. Concerning this clone: The antigen remains unidentified.

This sequence was found in a man aged 50 to 60 with HIV. The specimen was unsorted PBMCs, collected 2.9 years after starting antiretroviral therapy. The chain joins TRBV7-2 to TRBJ1-1; 8 nucleotides match TRBD1. CDR3 DNA sequence: TGTGCCAGCAGCTTCCACAGGGGGTCCACTGAAGCTTTCTTT. Protein product: CASSFHRGSTEAFF.